These T cell receptor beta chains were read from a single sample in a study of cytomegalovirus exposure and HLA in healthy donors. Only in-frame clones appear in the TCRdb table, and some are missing; sequencing was by immunoSEQ multiplex PCR. The profile shows about 97,000 clones, roughly 9.4% of them singletons. The sample was PBMCs. The receptors come from a man between 50 and 59 years old in good health and CMV-seropositive. CDR3s include the opening cysteine and the closing phenylalanine or tryptophan. Fields, in order: D gene, clone size, V gene, J gene, CDR3 protein, CDR3 DNA. The D gene is left open where the match is weak. Rows give clone size only sometimes, using once, few, many, or a class for an expanded clone.

d_gene: -; abundance: -; v_gene: TRBV7-3; j_gene: TRBJ2-3; CDR3aa: CASSLTDGNTDTQYF; CDR3nt: TGTGCCAGCAGCTTAACTGACGGGAACACAGATACGCAGTATTTT
d_gene: -; abundance: few; v_gene: TRBV29-1; j_gene: TRBJ2-7; CDR3aa: CSVALGVSYEQYF; CDR3nt: TGCAGCGTTGCTCTCGGGGTCTCCTACGAGCAGTACTTC
d_gene: -; abundance: -; v_gene: TRBV27; j_gene: TRBJ2-7; CDR3aa: CASSYQGRNEQYF; CDR3nt: TGTGCCAGCAGTTACCAGGGGCGGAACGAGCAGTACTTC
d_gene: -; abundance: -; v_gene: TRBV4-2; j_gene: TRBJ1-4; CDR3aa: CASSQERLVATNEKLFF; CDR3nt: TGTGCCAGCAGCCAAGAGAGATTAGTTGCAACTAATGAAAAACTGTTTTTT
d_gene: TRBD1; abundance: -; v_gene: TRBV10-3; j_gene: TRBJ2-2; CDR3aa: CAISVGGRELFF; CDR3nt: TGTGCCATCAGTGTAGGGGGCCGGGAGCTGTTTTTT
d_gene: TRBD2; abundance: few; v_gene: TRBV29-1; j_gene: TRBJ2-3; CDR3aa: CSVKAQTSYGTDTQYF; CDR3nt: TGCAGCGTTAAAGCTCAGACTAGCTATGGCACAGATACGCAGTATTTT
d_gene: -; abundance: -; v_gene: TRBV30; j_gene: TRBJ1-5; CDR3aa: CAWRGPGGNQPQHF; CDR3nt: TGTGCCTGGAGGGGCCCGGGGGGCAATCAGCCCCAGCATTTT
d_gene: -; abundance: few; v_gene: TRBV2; j_gene: TRBJ1-6; CDR3aa: CASSWDFNSPLHF; CDR3nt: TGTGCCAGCAGCTGGGACTTCAATTCGCCCCTCCACTTT
d_gene: TRBD1; abundance: -; v_gene: TRBV29-1; j_gene: TRBJ1-3; CDR3aa: CSVDDRGKGNTIYF; CDR3nt: TGCAGCGTTGATGACAGGGGAAAAGGAAACACCATATATTTT
d_gene: -; abundance: -; v_gene: TRBV11-2; j_gene: TRBJ1-1; CDR3aa: CASSLDGVLGTEAFF; CDR3nt: TGTGCCAGCAGCTTAGACGGGGTTTTAGGCACTGAAGCTTTCTTT
d_gene: TRBD2; abundance: -; v_gene: TRBV28; j_gene: TRBJ2-1; CDR3aa: CASSSPRSGTSNEQFF; CDR3nt: TGTGCCAGCAGTTCCCCGAGAAGCGGGACTAGCAATGAGCAGTTCTTC
d_gene: TRBD2; abundance: -; v_gene: TRBV9; j_gene: TRBJ2-3; CDR3aa: CASSATSGSLSVNTQYF; CDR3nt: TGTGCCAGCAGCGCCACTAGCGGGAGCTTGAGTGTAAATACGCAGTATTTT
d_gene: TRBD1; abundance: -; v_gene: TRBV30; j_gene: TRBJ1-1; CDR3aa: CAWSNRGNTEAFF; CDR3nt: TGTGCCTGGAGTAACAGGGGGAACACTGAAGCTTTCTTT
d_gene: TRBD2; abundance: -; v_gene: TRBV5-1; j_gene: TRBJ2-7; CDR3aa: CASSLSLAGVGYEQYF; CDR3nt: TGCGCCAGCAGCTTGTCCCTAGCGGGAGTCGGTTACGAGCAGTACTTC
d_gene: -; abundance: few; v_gene: TRBV5-1; j_gene: TRBJ1-6; CDR3aa: CASRRTPGDNSPLHF; CDR3nt: TGCGCCAGCAGAAGGACGCCGGGGGATAATTCACCCCTCCACTTT
d_gene: -; abundance: -; v_gene: TRBV20-1; j_gene: TRBJ1-4; CDR3aa: CSAAEEKLFF; CDR3nt: TGCAGTGCTGCTGAGGAAAAACTGTTTTTT
d_gene: -; abundance: few; v_gene: TRBV28; j_gene: TRBJ1-4; CDR3aa: CASSHTTPGNEKLFF; CDR3nt: TGTGCCAGCAGCCACACAACTCCGGGTAACGAAAAACTGTTTTTT
d_gene: TRBD1; abundance: few; v_gene: TRBV30; j_gene: TRBJ2-1; CDR3aa: CASRQGTAPYNEQFF; CDR3nt: TGTGCCTCGAGACAGGGAACGGCCCCCTACAATGAGCAGTTCTTC
d_gene: -; abundance: -; v_gene: TRBV29-1; j_gene: TRBJ2-7; CDR3aa: CSVGQLNSYEQYF; CDR3nt: TGCAGCGTTGGACAGTTGAACAGCTACGAGCAGTACTTC
d_gene: -; abundance: few; v_gene: TRBV6-5; j_gene: TRBJ2-1; CDR3aa: CASSTRNEQFF; CDR3nt: TGTGCCAGCAGCACCAGGAATGAGCAGTTCTTC
d_gene: TRBD2; abundance: -; v_gene: TRBV30; j_gene: TRBJ2-7; CDR3aa: CAWSHGRADHEQYF; CDR3nt: TGTGCCTGGAGTCACGGGAGGGCCGACCACGAGCAGTACTTC
d_gene: -; abundance: few; v_gene: TRBV5-1; j_gene: TRBJ2-7; CDR3aa: CASSPGNYEQYF; CDR3nt: TGCGCCAGCAGCCCGGGAAACTACGAGCAGTACTTC
d_gene: -; abundance: -; v_gene: TRBV28; j_gene: TRBJ2-5; CDR3aa: CASSLSYETQYF; CDR3nt: TGTGCCAGCAGTTTATCCTACGAGACCCAGTACTTC
d_gene: -; abundance: -; v_gene: TRBV19; j_gene: TRBJ2-7; CDR3aa: CASSIEWGPYEQYF; CDR3nt: TGTGCCAGTAGTATAGAGTGGGGGCCCTACGAGCAGTACTTC
d_gene: TRBD2; abundance: -; v_gene: TRBV7-3; j_gene: TRBJ2-3; CDR3aa: CASSSGWSSGTSTDTQYF; CDR3nt: TGTGCCAGCAGCTCGGGCTGGTCTAGCGGGACTAGCACAGATACGCAGTATTTT
d_gene: -; abundance: -; v_gene: TRBV6-1; j_gene: TRBJ2-7; CDR3aa: CASSEVTAEQYF; CDR3nt: TGTGCCAGCAGTGAAGTAACAGCCGAGCAGTACTTC
d_gene: -; abundance: few; v_gene: TRBV10-3; j_gene: TRBJ2-3; CDR3aa: CAISESQASRSSTDTQYF; CDR3nt: TGTGCCATCAGTGAGTCCCAGGCCAGCCGATCTAGCACAGATACGCAGTATTTT
d_gene: TRBD2; abundance: few; v_gene: TRBV5-6; j_gene: TRBJ2-3; CDR3aa: CASSLLASRGEDTQYF; CDR3nt: TGTGCCAGCAGCTTGTTGGCTAGTCGGGGGGAAGATACGCAGTATTTT
d_gene: TRBD2; abundance: -; v_gene: TRBV5-4; j_gene: TRBJ2-1; CDR3aa: CASSPQREASYNEQFF; CDR3nt: TGTGCCAGCAGCCCCCAGCGGGAGGCTTCCTACAATGAGCAGTTCTTC
d_gene: -; abundance: -; v_gene: TRBV11-2; j_gene: TRBJ2-3; CDR3aa: CASSLGLRSDTQYF; CDR3nt: TGTGCCAGCAGCTTAGGACTACGGTCAGATACGCAGTATTTT
d_gene: TRBD2; abundance: -; v_gene: TRBV4-1; j_gene: TRBJ2-2; CDR3aa: CASSKWTSDTGELFF; CDR3nt: TGCGCCAGCAGCAAATGGACTAGTGACACCGGGGAGCTGTTTTTT
d_gene: -; abundance: -; v_gene: TRBV14; j_gene: TRBJ2-7; CDR3aa: CASSLMQGSYEQYF; CDR3nt: TGTGCCAGCAGTCTTATGCAGGGTTCCTACGAGCAGTACTTC
d_gene: TRBD2; abundance: -; v_gene: TRBV5-6; j_gene: TRBJ2-2; CDR3aa: CASSPTRLREITGELFF; CDR3nt: TGTGCCAGCAGCCCGACCCGCCTGCGGGAGATCACCGGGGAGCTGTTTTTT
d_gene: TRBD1; abundance: -; v_gene: TRBV5-4; j_gene: TRBJ2-1; CDR3aa: CASSLEGQGPNEQFF; CDR3nt: TGTGCCAGCAGCTTGGAGGGACAGGGACCTAATGAGCAGTTCTTC
d_gene: TRBD1; abundance: -; v_gene: TRBV6-1; j_gene: TRBJ1-3; CDR3aa: CASSEFPTGGNTIYF; CDR3nt: TGTGCCAGCAGTGAATTCCCGACAGGGGGAAACACCATATATTTT
d_gene: TRBD2; abundance: many; v_gene: TRBV19; j_gene: TRBJ2-6; CDR3aa: CASSKTPRGRAGANVLTF; CDR3nt: TGTGCCAGTAGTAAAACCCCCCGGGGGAGGGCTGGGGCCAACGTCCTGACTTTC
d_gene: TRBD2; abundance: -; v_gene: TRBV7-3; j_gene: TRBJ2-5; CDR3aa: CASSRGLAKQETQYF; CDR3nt: TGTGCCAGCAGCCGGGGACTAGCGAAGCAAGAGACCCAGTACTTC
d_gene: -; abundance: -; v_gene: TRBV19; j_gene: TRBJ1-5; CDR3aa: CASRLREQGYNQPQHF; CDR3nt: TGTGCCAGTAGATTAAGGGAGCAGGGGTACAATCAGCCCCAGCATTTT
d_gene: TRBD1; abundance: -; v_gene: TRBV27; j_gene: TRBJ2-1; CDR3aa: CASIPGTGDRYNEQFF; CDR3nt: TGTGCCAGCATCCCCGGAACAGGGGATAGATACAATGAGCAGTTCTTC
d_gene: -; abundance: many; v_gene: TRBV6-5; j_gene: TRBJ1-1; CDR3aa: CASSYSWTATNTEAFF; CDR3nt: TGTGCCAGCAGTTACTCGTGGACAGCTACTAACACTGAAGCTTTCTTT
d_gene: TRBD1; abundance: few; v_gene: TRBV27; j_gene: TRBJ2-5; CDR3aa: CASSLTGVETQYF; CDR3nt: TGTGCCAGCAGTCTGACAGGGGTGGAGACCCAGTACTTC
d_gene: TRBD2; abundance: -; v_gene: TRBV28; j_gene: TRBJ2-7; CDR3aa: CASTLIRGGYSSYEQYF; CDR3nt: TGTGCCAGCACCCTCATACGGGGGGGCTACAGCTCCTACGAGCAGTACTTC